These 11 T cell receptor beta chains share one sample of origin, sequenced in a study of CD8 T cells in Susac syndrome. RNA, at roughly 0.45 to 1 ug, was reverse transcribed with random hexamers. TCRdb re-derived calls from the immunoSEQ multiplex PCR reads in MiXCR, one entry per CDR3 protein. Among 300,000 to 350,000 distinct CDR3 sequences listed, around 92% were seen once. Input material: CD4+ T cells from PBMCs. These receptors originate from a human donor with multiple sclerosis.

The J gene is TRBJ1-5, the V gene TRBV20-1; no definite D call. Germline-derived CDR1 and CDR2 are DFQATT and SNEGSKA (reference sequence). V was cut by 3 bases and J by 5 bases, with 11 bases left in between. The CDR3 totals 13 residues. This CDR3 reads CSARGRGDQPQHF. The CDR3 nucleotides read TGCAGTGCTAGGGGCAGAGGAGATCAGCCCCAGCATTTT.

This chain uses TRBV10-3 with TRBJ1-1; D uncertain. Trimming left V 4 bases short and J 5 bases short, with 11 bases between. The CDR3 totals 13 residues. CDR1 is ENHRY and CDR2 is SYGVKD in the germline V gene. The CDR3 sequence is CAISGAIGTEAFF. The CDR3 coding sequence is TGTGCCATCAGTGGGGCGATTGGAACTGAAGCTTTCTTT.

The J gene is TRBJ2-3, the V gene TRBV7-2; the D is unclear. Germline V gene lookup returns CDR1 SGHTA and CDR2 FQGNSA. This CDR3 comprises 15 residues. Trimming removed 1 base from V and 2 bases from J, with 10 bases in between. In DNA form, the CDR3 reads TGTGCCAGCAGCTTAGGGCAGCTCTTCACAGATACGCAGTATTTT. Translating it yields CASSLGQLFTDTQYF.

V usage is TRBV23-1 and J usage is TRBJ2-7; D call uncertain. TRBV23-1 is an open reading frame whose function is uncertain. V was clipped by 2 bases and J by 2 bases, with 7 bases between them. CDR3 size: 13 residues. This CDR3 is CASSQGRPYEQYF. CDR3 nucleotides: TGCGCCAGCAGTCAAGGCAGACCCTACGAGCAGTACTTC.

The gene calls are TRBV20-1 and TRBJ1-5; D is ambiguous. Germline CDR1 and CDR2: DFQATT and SNEGSKA (reference sequence). V was trimmed by 6 bases and J by 0 bases, leaving 6 bases between them. The CDR3 has 12 amino acids. CDR3 DNA sequence: TGCAGTGCGAGGCATAGCAATCAGCCCCAGCATTTT. Protein: CSARHSNQPQHF.

This chain links TRBV5-1 with TRBJ2-3; TRBD1 or TRBD2 may be the D gene (5 bases each). The CDR3 has 15 residues. Trimming cost V 0 bases and J 3 bases, with 11 bases left between them. Germline V gene lookup returns CDR1 SGHRS and CDR2 YFSETQ. The CDR3 DNA reads TGCGCCAGCAGCTTGGTTCGGGGCCCTACAGATACGCAGTATTTT. It yields the protein CASSLVRGPTDTQYF.

The chain recombines TRBV12-3 or TRBV12-4 with TRBJ2-1, with 9 nucleotides matching TRBD2. The CDR3 contains 15 residues. Unmatched junction bases numbered 5, after V lost 2 bases and J lost 6 bases. This chain's CDR3 is CASSLTLAGVNEQFF. In nucleotides, the CDR3 is TGTGCCAGCAGTTTAACATTAGCGGGAGTCAATGAGCAGTTCTTC.

This chain links TRBV15 with TRBJ1-3; D uncertain. CDR3 length: 16 amino acids. Trimming took 0 bases from V and 4 from J, leaving 13 bases between them. Germline V lookup: CDR1 LNHNV, CDR2 YYDKDF (reference sequence). This CDR3 is CATSRDLTGRGNTIYF. The CDR3 nucleotides read TGTGCCACCAGCAGAGATCTCACTGGGCGCGGAAACACCATATATTTT. Looking up the rest from reference TRBV15 and TRBJ1-3 gives the full variable domain: DAMVIQNPRYQVTQFGKPVTLSCSQTLNHNVMYWYQQKSSQAPKLLFHYYDKDFNNEADTPDNFQSRRPNTSFCFLDIRSPGLGDTAMYLCATSRDLTGRGNTIYFGEGSWLTVV.

The chain employs TRBV7-8 and TRBJ2-5, with D possibly matching TRBD2 (6 bases). This CDR3 is 17 amino acids long. Per the germline V gene, CDR1 is SGHVS and CDR2 is FQNEAQ. V shed 5 bases and J shed 2 bases, with 21 bases lying between them. The CDR3 bases are TGTGCCAGCAGCGCCCCGCTAGCGCTGCCCCGACAAGAGACCCAGTACTTC. It encodes CASSAPLALPRQETQYF.

The chain links TRBV12-3 or TRBV12-4 to TRBJ2-7; 9 positions match TRBD1. The CDR3 consists of 15 residues. The junction had 8 bases not matched to a gene; V was cut back by 5 bases and J by 3 bases. The CDR3 here is CASSPGQGSNYEQYF. Written as DNA, the CDR3 is TGTGCCAGCAGTCCGGGACAGGGATCGAACTACGAGCAGTACTTC.

The chain couples TRBV29-1 to TRBJ2-7; the D gene is possibly TRBD1 (6 bases). Trimming removed 3 bases at V and 6 bases at J, with 12 bases between. This CDR3 is built from 12 residues. The V gene's germline CDR1 is SQVTM and CDR2 ANQGSEA. The CDR3 loop is CSVEVAGVEQYF. CDR3 nucleotides: TGCAGCGTTGAGGTCGCAGGGGTCGAGCAGTACTTC.